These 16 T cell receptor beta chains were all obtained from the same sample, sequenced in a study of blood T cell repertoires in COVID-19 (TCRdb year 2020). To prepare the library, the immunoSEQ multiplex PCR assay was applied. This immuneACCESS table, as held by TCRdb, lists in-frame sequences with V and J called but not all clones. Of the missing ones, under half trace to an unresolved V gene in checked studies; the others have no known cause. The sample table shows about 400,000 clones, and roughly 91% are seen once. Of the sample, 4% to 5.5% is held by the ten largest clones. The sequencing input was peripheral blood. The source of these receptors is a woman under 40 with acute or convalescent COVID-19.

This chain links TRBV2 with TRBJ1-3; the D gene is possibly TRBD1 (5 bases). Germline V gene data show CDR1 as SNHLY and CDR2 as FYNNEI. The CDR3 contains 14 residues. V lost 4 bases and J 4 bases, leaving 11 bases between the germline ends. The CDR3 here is CASSALQGGNTIYF. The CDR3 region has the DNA TGTGCCAGCAGTGCTCTCCAGGGCGGAAACACCATATATTTT.

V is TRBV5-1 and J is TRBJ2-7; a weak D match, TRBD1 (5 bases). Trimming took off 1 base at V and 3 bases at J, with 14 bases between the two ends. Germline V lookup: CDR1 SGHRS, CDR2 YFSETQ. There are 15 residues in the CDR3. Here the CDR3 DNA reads TGCGCCAGCAGCTTGAACCTAAGGGGCGGCTACGAGCAGTACTTC. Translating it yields CASSLNLRGGYEQYF.

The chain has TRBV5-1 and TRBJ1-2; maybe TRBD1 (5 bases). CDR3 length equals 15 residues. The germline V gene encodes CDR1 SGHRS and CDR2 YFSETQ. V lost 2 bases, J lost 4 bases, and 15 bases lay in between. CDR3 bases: TGCGCCAGCAGCTTTGACAGAGTTCGGACCTATGGCTACACCTTC. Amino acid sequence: CASSFDRVRTYGYTF.

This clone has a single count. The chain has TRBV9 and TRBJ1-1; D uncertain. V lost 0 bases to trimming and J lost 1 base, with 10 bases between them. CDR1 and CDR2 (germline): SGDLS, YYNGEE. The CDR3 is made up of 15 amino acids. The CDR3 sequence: CASSVVTTGNTEAFF. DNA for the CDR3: TGTGCCAGCAGCGTAGTTACAACGGGGAACACTGAAGCTTTCTTT.

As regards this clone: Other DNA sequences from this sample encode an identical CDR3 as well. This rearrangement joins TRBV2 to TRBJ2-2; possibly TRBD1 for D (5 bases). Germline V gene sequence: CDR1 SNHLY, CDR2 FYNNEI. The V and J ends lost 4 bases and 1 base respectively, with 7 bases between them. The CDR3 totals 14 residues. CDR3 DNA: TGTGCCAGCAGTGTGGGGCAGAACACCGGGGAGCTGTTTTTT. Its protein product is CASSVGQNTGELFF.

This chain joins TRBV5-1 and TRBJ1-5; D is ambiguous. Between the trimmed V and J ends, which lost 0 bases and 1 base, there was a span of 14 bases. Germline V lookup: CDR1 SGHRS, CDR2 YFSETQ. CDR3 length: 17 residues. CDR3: CASSLGPGGGSNQPQHF. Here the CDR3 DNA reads TGCGCCAGCAGCTTGGGCCCGGGCGGAGGAAGCAATCAGCCCCAGCATTTT. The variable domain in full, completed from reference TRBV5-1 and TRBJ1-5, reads KAGVTQTPRYLIKTRGQQVTLSCSPISGHRSVSWYQQTPGQGLQFLFEYFSETQRNKGNFPGRFSGRQFSNSRSEMNVSTLELGDSALYLCASSLGPGGGSNQPQHFGDGTRLSIL.

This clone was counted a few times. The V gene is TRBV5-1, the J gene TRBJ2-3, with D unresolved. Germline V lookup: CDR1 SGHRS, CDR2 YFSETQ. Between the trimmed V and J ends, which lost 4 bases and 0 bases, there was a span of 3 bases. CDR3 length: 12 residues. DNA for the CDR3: TGCGCCAGCAGCGCGAGCACAGATACGCAGTATTTT. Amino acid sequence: CASSASTDTQYF.

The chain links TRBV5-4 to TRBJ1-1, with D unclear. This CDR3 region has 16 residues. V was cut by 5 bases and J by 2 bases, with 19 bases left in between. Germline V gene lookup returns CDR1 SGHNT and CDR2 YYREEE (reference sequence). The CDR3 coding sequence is TGTGCCAGCAGTTCTCCCCTCCGGGCGGGAAACACTGAAGCTTTCTTT. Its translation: CASSSPLRAGNTEAFF. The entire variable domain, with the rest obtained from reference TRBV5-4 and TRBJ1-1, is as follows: ETGVTQSPTHLIKTRGQQVTLRCSSQSGHNTVSWYQQALGQGPQFIFQYYREEENGRGNFPPRFSGLQFPNYSSELNVNALELDDSALYLCASSSPLRAGNTEAFFGQGTRLTVV.

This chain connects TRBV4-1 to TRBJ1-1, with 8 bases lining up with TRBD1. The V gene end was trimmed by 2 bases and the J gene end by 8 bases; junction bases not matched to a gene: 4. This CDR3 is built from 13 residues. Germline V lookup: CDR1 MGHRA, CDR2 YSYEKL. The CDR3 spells CASSQLQGAEAFF. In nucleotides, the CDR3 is TGCGCCAGCAGCCAACTCCAGGGGGCAGAAGCTTTCTTT.

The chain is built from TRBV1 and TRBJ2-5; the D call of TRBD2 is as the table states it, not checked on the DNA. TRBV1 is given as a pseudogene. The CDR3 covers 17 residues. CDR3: CTSSQDVVAGGKETQYF. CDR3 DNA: TGCACCAGCAGCCAAGATGTAGTAGCGGGGGGCAAAGAGACCCAGTACTTC.

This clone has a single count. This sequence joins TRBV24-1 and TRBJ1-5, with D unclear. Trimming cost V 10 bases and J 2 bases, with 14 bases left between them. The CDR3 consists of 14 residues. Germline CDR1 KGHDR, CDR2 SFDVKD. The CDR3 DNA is TGTGCCACGGGCCCCGGGATTGGCAATCAGCCCCAGCATTTT. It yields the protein CATGPGIGNQPQHF.

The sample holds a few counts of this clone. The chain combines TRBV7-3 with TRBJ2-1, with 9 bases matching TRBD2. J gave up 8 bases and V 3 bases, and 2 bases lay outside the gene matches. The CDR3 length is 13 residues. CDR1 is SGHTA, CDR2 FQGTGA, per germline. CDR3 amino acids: CASSLRGGYEQFF. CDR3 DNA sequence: TGTGCCAGCAGCTTGCGGGGGGGTTATGAGCAGTTCTTC.

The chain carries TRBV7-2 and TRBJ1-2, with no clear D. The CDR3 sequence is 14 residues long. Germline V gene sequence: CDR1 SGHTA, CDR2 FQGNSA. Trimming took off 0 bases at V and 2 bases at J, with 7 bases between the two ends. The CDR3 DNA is TGTGCCAGCAGCTTAGCTCCAGGAAACTATGGCTACACCTTC. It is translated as CASSLAPGNYGYTF.

CDR3 DNA sequence: TGCGCCAGCAGCTTGGCGCGGGTCGTTTCGGAGACCCAGTACTTC. Encoded protein: CASSLARVVSETQYF. The V and J genes are TRBV5-1 and TRBJ2-5, with a possible D match to TRBD2 (5 bases). Trimming removed 0 bases from V and 5 bases from J, with 14 bases in between. The length of the CDR3 is 15 residues. Per the germline V gene, CDR1 is SGHRS and CDR2 is YFSETQ.

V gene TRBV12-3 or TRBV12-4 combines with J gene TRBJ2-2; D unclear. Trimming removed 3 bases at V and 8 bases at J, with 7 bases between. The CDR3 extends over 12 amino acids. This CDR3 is CASSFGLGELFF. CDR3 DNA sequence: TGTGCCAGCAGTTTCGGTTTGGGGGAGCTGTTTTTT.

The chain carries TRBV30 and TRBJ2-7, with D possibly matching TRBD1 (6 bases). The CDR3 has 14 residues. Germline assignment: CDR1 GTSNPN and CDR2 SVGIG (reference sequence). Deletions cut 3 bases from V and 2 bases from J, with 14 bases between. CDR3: CAWSGTGSPYEQYF. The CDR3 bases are TGTGCCTGGAGCGGAACAGGGAGTCCCTACGAGCAGTACTTC.